This T cell receptor (beta chain) comes out of a study of blood T cell repertoires in COVID-19. Whole-study context: COVID-19 samples, acute and convalescent, were from the United States, Italy and Spain. Sources were T cells, B-cell-depleted T cells, or PBMCs; the material itself was cDNA or gDNA.

As processed by the authors: Estimates of nucleated cell counts were drawn from the amplification of reference gene primers. Sequenced by immunoSEQ multiplex PCR; TCRdb stores in-frame clones only, minus some. V and J calls and clone size come straight from that table; D and trimming were deduced from the DNA. This sample carries 200,000 to 250,000 clones, approximately 86% of them seen once, and the ten largest clones take 4.5% to 6%. With V trimmed by 6 bases and J by 3 bases, 6 bases remained unmatched. The germline V gene has CDR1 SQVTM and CDR2 ANQGSEA. The CDR3 sequence is 14 residues long. The rearrangement joins TRBV29-1 to TRBJ2-3; 10 bases agree with TRBD1. This TCR was recovered from an elderly woman with active or convalescent COVID-19. The sample was peripheral blood. CDR3 amino acids: CSVSGQGVTDTQYF. CDR3 in DNA: TGCAGCGTCTCCGGACAGGGGGTAACAGATACGCAGTATTTT.